This TCR beta chain was sequenced in a study of T-cell reconstitution after alpha-beta-depleted transplantation in children. The CDR3 has 12 residues. V lost 5 bases and J 12 bases, leaving 14 bases between the germline ends. Unique molecular identifiers were incorporated when the TCRbeta library was constructed. TCRdb independently ran MiXCR on the PCR reads; one entry per CDR3 protein. Of around 960,000 distinct CDR3 sequences detected, less than 30% appear once; the ten largest clones hold roughly 31%. Broader study findings: From surviving recipient T cells and thymic progenitors came the high day-60 TCRbeta diversity observed in some patients.

This clonotype was counted only a few times. The antigen remains unidentified. The source material was PBMCs, mostly from graft donor cells, sampled 360 days after TCRalphabeta/CD19-depleted stem cell transplant. This clonotype originated in a boy in the first two years of life who had a stem cell transplant for SCID, so the T cells may come from the graft donor. This chain joins TRBV12-3 or TRBV12-4 and TRBJ2-1; D not resolved. CDR3 in amino acids: CASSHKDVGQFF. The CDR3 nucleotides read TGTGCCAGCAGTCATAAGGACGTGGGGCAGTTCTTC.